The 5 T cell receptor beta chains given below trace back to one sample, sequenced in a study of naive and memory T cell subsets. Two oligonucleotides, mixed equimolar, formed the beta constant-region primer covering TRBC1 and TRBC2. Four rounds of PCR amplified the ligated cDNA using nested alpha and beta constant-region primers plus SP2. TCRdb itself ran the UMI-ligation and nested PCR reads through MiXCR, one entry per CDR3 protein. The sample carries 95,000 to 150,000 distinct CDR3 sequences, 36% recorded once. The sample taken for sequencing was central memory CD4+ T cells from blood. The source of these receptors is a human donor in good health.

The CDR3 reads CATSDYTTAYEQYF. In DNA, the CDR3 is TGTGCCACCAGTGATTATACGACAGCCTACGAGCAGTACTTC. The gene calls are TRBV24-1 and TRBJ2-7; a weak D match, TRBD1 (5 bases). Germline V gene data show CDR1 as KGHDR and CDR2 as SFDVKD. This CDR3 comprises 14 residues. V was clipped by 2 bases and J by 2 bases, with 9 bases between them.

This clonotype was recorded a few times. J is TRBJ1-5 and V is TRBV6-2 or TRBV6-3, with D perhaps matching TRBD1 (6 bases). CDR1 and CDR2 from the germline V gene are MNHEY and SVGEGT. V gave up 7 bases and J gave up 7 bases, with 23 bases separating them. This CDR3 has 16 amino acids. In nucleotides, the CDR3 is TGTGCCAGCATGTTGTCAGGAACAGGGAAATGGCAGCCCCAGCATTTT. Translation: CASMLSGTGKWQPQHF.

The V call is TRBV6-1, the J call TRBJ2-1, with 10 bases identical to TRBD2. This CDR3 has 15 residues. CDR1 MNHNS and CDR2 SASEGT come from the germline V gene. V was clipped by 1 base and J by 12 bases; unmatched bases: 9. The CDR3 nucleotides read TGTGCCAGCAGTGAAGGAAGAGCGGGAGGGCCCGGGCAGTTCTTC. Protein sequence: CASSEGRAGGPGQFF.

This clonotype was recorded a few times. J is TRBJ2-7 and V is TRBV7-2; D not certain. The CDR3 spans 14 residues. Per the germline V gene, CDR1 is SGHTA and CDR2 is FQGNSA. Deletions cut 4 bases from V and 7 bases from J, with 17 bases between. The CDR3 region is CASSSPRLGREQYF. In DNA, the CDR3 is TGTGCCAGCAGCTCCCCCCGCCTGGGTAGAGAGCAGTACTTC.

The V and J genes are TRBV7-9 and TRBJ1-5; no clear D gene. Trimming took 3 bases from V and 0 from J, leaving 6 bases between them. This CDR3 is 14 amino acids long. Germline assignment: CDR1 SEHNR and CDR2 FQNEAQ (reference sequence). The CDR3 DNA follows: TGTGCCAGCAGCTTCGGCAGTAGCAATCAGCCCCAGCATTTT. This gives the protein CASSFGSSNQPQHF.